This entry describes one T cell receptor beta chain. Its antigen is currently unknown. This entry is derived from a study of shared clonotypes between healthy human individuals. Study information: CD4 naive and CD4 memory each took three plates per donor, while CD8 naive took two and CD8 memory one.

Naive CD8 cells, CD45RO-negative and positively selected for CCR7, excluded terminally differentiated effector memory CD45RA+ cells. Notes on the study in general: The sharing of around 5% of naive CD4 clonotypes was seen across a handful of donors.

CDR3 length equals 13 residues. The germline V gene encodes CDR1 ENHRY and CDR2 SYGVKD. V shed 2 bases and J shed 4 bases, with 7 bases lying between them. The authors ran the assay at deep level. Replicate sorted-subset PCRs were loaded with 150 to 200 ng DNA, 25,000 to 30,000 T cell genomes. TCRdb's table, derived via immunoSEQ multiplex PCR, lists solely in-frame clones and lacks some. The sample shows about 2 million clones, approximately 95% of them seen only once. Sample: naive CD8+ T cells sorted from blood. The receptor was derived from a man between 18 and 29 years old in good health. This sequence joins TRBV10-3 and TRBJ2-3; D ambiguous. This CDR3 reads CAISEIVSDTQYF. The CDR3 coding sequence is TGTGCCATCAGTGAGATCGTCTCAGATACGCAGTATTTT.